Reported below is one T cell receptor beta chain. The sample is drawn from a study of blood T cells in healthy people across ages. The donors, all healthy, were Caucasians living in Russia, aged roughly 6 to 95. The authors isolated at least 7 million PBMCs per sample. Samples each yielded at least 5.5 micrograms of total RNA. The germline V gene encodes CDR1 ENHRY and CDR2 SYGVKD. The V gene lost 0 bases and the J gene lost 3 bases, with 12 bases spanning the gap. This CDR3 comprises 15 residues. The authors ran a second PCR of 7 to 11 cycles using a sample-barcoded 5' primer and a J-beta primer mix. TCRdb itself ran the 5' RACE reads through MiXCR, one entry per CDR3 protein. This table has 700,000 to 900,000 distinct CDR3 sequences, around a quarter appearing once. These records were also assigned to another study, of T cells of mothers and their children.

The chain has TRBV10-3 and TRBJ2-7, with a possible D match to TRBD2 (6 bases). Sequencing was carried out using blood. This receptor was obtained from a boy younger than 18 in good health. The CDR3 DNA sequence: TGTGCCATCAGTGAGTCAGGTTTGGGGGGCTACGAGCAGTACTTC. This codes for CAISESGLGGYEQYF.